Here is one T cell receptor (beta chain) with its context. What it binds is unknown. These data are taken from a study of CD8 T cells in ankylosing spondylitis. Study-level results: Past research had described some motif variants in reactive arthritis synovial fluid and blood. A TCR beta motif made of about 8 highly homologous variants seemed typical of ankylosing spondylitis blood. Enrichment of disease-linked clones was reportedly significant in matched ankylosing spondylitis synovial fluid.

Using quantitative 5'-RACE with molecular barcodes, the authors made TCR beta libraries. TCRdb re-called the 5' RACE reads through MiXCR, storing one row per CDR3 protein. The sample lists about 100,000 distinct CDR3 sequences; about 8.6% were seen once. With 5 bases removed from V and 3 bases from J, the gap between germline ends came to 17 bases. The CDR3 has 15 amino acids. Sequenced sample: blood, either unsorted or a sorted T cell fraction (not recorded which). The clonotype was recovered from a male donor with ankylosing spondylitis or in good health (not recorded which). This rearrangement joins TRBV12-3 or TRBV12-4 to TRBJ2-7; D might be TRBD1 or TRBD2, each matching 7 bases. The CDR3 protein is CASSPQGGVYYEQYF. For the CDR3, the DNA is TGTGCCAGCAGTCCGCAGGGGGGGGTTTACTACGAGCAGTACTTC.